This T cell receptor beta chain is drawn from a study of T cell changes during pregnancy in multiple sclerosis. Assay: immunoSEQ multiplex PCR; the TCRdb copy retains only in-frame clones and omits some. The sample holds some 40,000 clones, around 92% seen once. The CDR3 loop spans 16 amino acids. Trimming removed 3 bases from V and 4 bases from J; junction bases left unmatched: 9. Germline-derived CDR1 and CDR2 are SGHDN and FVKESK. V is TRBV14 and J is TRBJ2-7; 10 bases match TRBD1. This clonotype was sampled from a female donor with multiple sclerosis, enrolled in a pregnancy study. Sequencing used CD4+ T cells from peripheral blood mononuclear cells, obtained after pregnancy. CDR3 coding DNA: TGTGCCAGCAGCCATTCAGGGACAGGGGTGCAGTACGAGCAGTACTTC. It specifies CASSHSGTGVQYEQYF.